A single sample is the source of the 7 T cell receptor beta chains below, sequenced in a study of T-cell reconstitution after alpha-beta-depleted transplantation in children (dated by TCRdb to 2016 to 2018). The library was obtained by PCR. Reads for this sample came from an Illumina HiSeq 2500. Molecular barcoding was employed in the preparation of TCR libraries, with unique molecular identifiers being used to normalize TCRbeta repertoire quantification. The public reads were run again by TCRdb, first through fastp at Q25 and then through MiXCR, and only productive beta chains were kept. Rows with a matching CDR3 protein are joined into one entry that keeps the most common DNA and genes. This sample comprises about a million distinct CDR3 sequences, about 26% of them detected only once. The biggest ten clones account for 28% of the sample. The treatment or condition label of this sample denotes: allogeneic hematopoietic cell transplantation with graft depleted of TCRalphabeta T cells and CD19 B cells.

Sequences were derived from PBMCs, mostly from graft donor cells, sampled 360 days after TCRalphabeta/CD19-depleted stem cell transplant. The receptors derive from a boy younger than two who had a stem cell transplant for SCID, so the T cells may come from the graft donor.

This clonotype was counted a few times. The chain has TRBV15 and TRBJ1-2; D remains unclear. V was clipped by 7 bases and J by 7 bases, with 13 bases between them. The CDR3 has 12 amino acids. Germline V gene sequence: CDR1 LNHNV, CDR2 YYDKDF (reference sequence). CDR3 bases: TGTGCCACCACAGGACGCGGCGGTGGCTACACCTTC. Translation gives CATTGRGGGYTF.

The chain uses TRBV7-8 and TRBJ2-7, with 13 bases identical to TRBD2. The germline V gene encodes CDR1 SGHVS and CDR2 FQNEAQ. V lost 4 bases and J lost 5; bases outside the gene matches: 5. This CDR3 spans 15 amino acids. The CDR3 loop reads CASSSSGLAGNEQYF. In DNA form, the CDR3 reads TGTGCCAGCAGCTCCTCGGGACTAGCGGGGAACGAGCAGTACTTC.

The rearrangement links TRBV30 to TRBJ2-7; D may match TRBD1 or TRBD2 (6 bases each). CDR3 length: 12 residues. V dropped 2 bases and J dropped 7 bases, with 12 bases sitting between them. Germline loops: CDR1 GTSNPN, CDR2 SVGIG (reference sequence). The CDR3 protein is CAWSRGPGEQYF. The CDR3 DNA reads as TGTGCCTGGAGTCGGGGGCCGGGAGAGCAGTACTTC. Combining the CDR3 with reference TRBV30 and TRBJ2-7 gives the whole variable domain SQTIHQWPATLVQPVGSPLSLECTVEGTSNPNLYWYRQAAGRGLQLLFYSVGIGQISSEVPQNLSASRPQDRQFILSSKKLLLSDSGFYLCAWSRGPGEQYFGPGTRLTVT.

V usage is TRBV7-3 and J usage is TRBJ2-1, with 8 bases identical to TRBD2. Losses at the gene ends were 3 bases for V and 11 bases for J; bases not matched to a gene: 6. CDR1 is SGHTA, CDR2 FQGTGA, per germline. CDR3 length: 13 amino acids. As DNA, the CDR3 is TGTGCCAGCAGCTTCAGAACTAGCGGAAAGCAGTTCTTC. The encoded protein is CASSFRTSGKQFF.

The chain carries TRBV12-3 or TRBV12-4 and TRBJ1-1, with D uncertain. This CDR3 comprises 14 residues. The V end lost 5 bases, the J end lost 2 bases, and 12 bases lay between the germline ends. The CDR3 sequence is CASSPRVYNTEAFF. The CDR3 nucleotides are TGTGCCAGCAGTCCCCGGGTCTACAACACTGAAGCTTTCTTT.

The V call is TRBV28, the J call TRBJ1-2, with D possibly TRBD1 on 5 matching bases. V was pared by 1 base and J by 2 bases, with 14 bases between. The germline V gene has CDR1 MDHEN and CDR2 SYDVKM. The CDR3 has 16 amino acids. Here the CDR3 reads CASSLSYGRVNYGYTF. The CDR3 DNA is TGTGCCAGCAGTTTATCTTATGGCAGGGTAAACTATGGCTACACCTTC.

The chain combines TRBV7-9 with TRBJ1-1; D perhaps matches TRBD1 (5 bases). Trimming pared 10 bases from V and 1 base from J, leaving 19 bases between. The CDR3 runs to 15 residues. CDR1 SEHNR and CDR2 FQNEAQ come from the germline V gene (reference sequence). The CDR3 region has the DNA TGTGCCACCAGTCTGGGCCGTGGGACGAACACTGAAGCTTTCTTT. Protein sequence: CATSLGRGTNTEAFF.